This TCR beta chain stems from a study of CD8 T cells in ankylosing spondylitis. Notes on the study in general: Disease-linked clones were found to be CD8+ and relatively rare in peripheral blood. The study looked at matched synovial fluid samples from ankylosing spondylitis patients. Disease-linked clones were reported to be significantly enriched there. Some motif variants had been reported before (in reactive arthritis synovial fluid and blood).

To note about this clonotype: The antigen is not known.

Germline V CDR1 and CDR2: SGHRS, YFSETQ. CDR3 length equals 16 residues. The ends were cut back, 2 bases at V and 1 base at J, with 15 bases in the middle. Making use of molecular barcodes, quantitative 5'-RACE generated TCR beta libraries. TCRdb processed the 5' RACE reads anew with MiXCR; each CDR3 protein has one entry. Among 310,000 or so distinct CDR3 sequences, approximately 20% were seen once, and the ten largest hold about 8.2%. Specimen: blood, either unsorted or a sorted T cell fraction (not recorded which). The source of this sequence is a male donor with ankylosing spondylitis or in good health (not recorded which). The chain employs TRBV5-1 and TRBJ1-1, with a weak D call TRBD1 (6 bases). CDR3 in DNA: TGCGCCAGCAGCTTACAGCCGGGACATAGGAACACTGAAGCTTTCTTT. Translation: CASSLQPGHRNTEAFF.